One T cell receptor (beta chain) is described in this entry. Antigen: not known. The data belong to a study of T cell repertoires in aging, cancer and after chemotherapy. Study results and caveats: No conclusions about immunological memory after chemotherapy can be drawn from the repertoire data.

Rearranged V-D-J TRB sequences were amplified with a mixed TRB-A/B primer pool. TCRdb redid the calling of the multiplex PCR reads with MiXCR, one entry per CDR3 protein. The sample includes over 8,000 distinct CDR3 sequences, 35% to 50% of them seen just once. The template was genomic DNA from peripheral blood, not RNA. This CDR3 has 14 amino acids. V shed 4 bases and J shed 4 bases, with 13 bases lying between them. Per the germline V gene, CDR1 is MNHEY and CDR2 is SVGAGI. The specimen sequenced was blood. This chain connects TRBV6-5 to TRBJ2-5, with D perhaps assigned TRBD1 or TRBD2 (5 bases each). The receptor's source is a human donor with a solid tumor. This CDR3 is CASSSRAGRETQYF. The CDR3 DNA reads TGTGCCAGCAGTTCCCGGGCAGGGAGAGAGACCCAGTACTTC.